The rows below give T cell receptor beta chains drawn from one sample of a study of early T cells in non-severe SARS-CoV-2 infection. TCRdb reprocessed the 5' RACE reads via MiXCR and lists one record per CDR3 protein. The profile shows 57,000 or so distinct CDR3 sequences, roughly 5.3% of them singletons. The material sequenced was whole blood. The source is an adult who was a healthcare worker with PCR-confirmed SARS-CoV-2 infection or an uninfected control (not recorded which). Each CDR3 is given without its conserved first and last residue. A D gene is named only where the DNA matches it firmly.

>TRBV7-8|TRBD1|TRBJ2-7|15
ASSSGTGVIGSYEQY
>TRBV6-5|TRBD1|TRBJ1-2|11
ASRGTGGYGYT
>TRBV12-3/TRBV12-4|.|TRBJ1-6|13
ASSSPGLESSPLH
>TRBV7-9|TRBD2|TRBJ2-2|14
ASSQATSAYTGELF
>TRBV2|TRBD2|TRBJ2-1|11
AQRLAGSNEQF
>TRBV12-3/TRBV12-4|.|TRBJ2-1|13
ASSLRRSSYNEQF
>TRBV4-3|.|TRBJ1-3|11
ASSHLPWNAIY
>TRBV2|.|TRBJ1-5|10
ASSVQGQPQH
>TRBV27|.|TRBJ1-3|11
ASRDSSGNTIY
>TRBV12-5|TRBD2|TRBJ2-5|12
ASGPGGVRETQY
>TRBV12-2|.|TRBJ1-5|11
ANPGPSNQPQH
>TRBV30|TRBD1|TRBJ1-5|10
ACQGAGQPQH
>TRBV4-1|TRBD1|TRBJ1-1|9
ASRGQAAAF
>TRBV7-9|.|TRBJ2-7|14
ASSSPSGDGTYEQY
>TRBV7-6|TRBD2|TRBJ2-1|13
ASSLGGSGAGEQF
>TRBV29-1|TRBD1|TRBJ2-5|11
SVVGQGFETQY
>TRBV3-1|TRBD1|TRBJ1-3|14
ASSSRQGADGNTIY
>TRBV30|TRBD1|TRBJ1-1|10
AWSVGDRGMI
>TRBV6-5|.|TRBJ1-2|12
ASSYSRQNYGYT
>TRBV20-1|.|TRBJ2-3|10
SAPEGTDTQY
>TRBV5-1|TRBD2|TRBJ2-2|13
ASSLTSGSTGELF
>TRBV19|TRBD1|TRBJ2-2|12
ATEGQGRTGELF
>TRBV14|TRBD1|TRBJ1-1|13
ASSLRTGGDTEAF
>TRBV7-6|.|TRBJ2-6|12
ASSSLTGANVLT
>TRBV7-2|.|TRBJ1-3|13
ASSLAGAPGNTIY
>TRBV6-5|TRBD1|TRBJ1-2|16
ASSWGLTDRAPNYGYT
>TRBV9|TRBD1|TRBJ2-3|14
ASSPGQGLSTDTQY
>TRBV11-3|.|TRBJ2-1|12
ASSPPGSYNEQF
>TRBV7-8|TRBD2|TRBJ2-2|14
ASSSMGLAGTGELF
>TRBV29-1|TRBD2|TRBJ2-1|14
SVDGFERGSRNEQF
>TRBV5-1|TRBD1|TRBJ1-1|13
ASSLSGTVNTEAF
>TRBV20-1|TRBD2|TRBJ2-7|10
SGRQWGYEQY
>TRBV7-9|.|TRBJ2-5|9
ASSLSETQY
>TRBV7-7|.|TRBJ2-1|12
ASSLEVGEWEQF
>TRBV30|.|TRBJ1-2|13
AWSDRDPGVYGYT
>TRBV12-3/TRBV12-4|TRBD2|TRBJ2-7|13
ASSFRLASNYEQY
>TRBV6-2/TRBV6-3|.|TRBJ2-3|13
ASSYSTVWRDTQY
>TRBV7-6|.|TRBJ2-7|13
ASSDGTSGVDEQY
>TRBV30|TRBD2|TRBJ2-2|11
ALDWGGTGELF
>TRBV20-1|TRBD1|TRBJ1-1|13
SARADRAMNTEAF
>TRBV19|TRBD2|TRBJ2-1|13
ASSIGSGSYNEQF
>TRBV4-1|TRBD2|TRBJ2-7|14
ASSQAASGGSYEQY
>TRBV14|.|TRBJ2-7|11
ASSHPTGIEQY
>TRBV5-5|.|TRBJ2-4|9
ASSPGDIQY
>TRBV9|.|TRBJ1-3|15
ASSGTLTSPSGNTIY
>TRBV6-4|TRBD2|TRBJ2-1|13
ASKPSSGGFNEQF
>TRBV20-1|.|TRBJ2-7|12
SARDAQGLYEQY
>TRBV7-2|.|TRBJ2-2|14
ASSLAVGWNPGELF
>TRBV29-1|.|TRBJ2-7|9
SVADNYEQY
>TRBV7-9|TRBD2|TRBJ2-5|13
ASSLQAGLQETQY
>TRBV20-1|.|TRBJ1-2|13
SARRNQGANYGYT
>TRBV19|TRBD1|TRBJ2-5|14
ASSQLASTGEETQY
>TRBV24-1|TRBD1|TRBJ1-4|15
ATSDRTGVGTNEKLF
>TRBV3-1|.|TRBJ2-3|16
ASSQGVDRAASTDTQY
>TRBV7-8|.|TRBJ1-4|13
ASSPRSATNEKLF
>TRBV7-2|.|TRBJ2-7|10
ASSRMDSEQY
>TRBV7-8|TRBD1|TRBJ2-7|12
ASSLAAGGGEQY